This TCR beta chain was observed in a study of blood T cell repertoires in COVID-19. About the study: The origin of the acute and convalescent COVID-19 samples was the United States, Italy and Spain. PBMCs, B-cell-depleted T cells, or T cells provided the cDNA or gDNA that made up the material.

Original methodology: Reference gene primer amplification gave estimated nucleated cell counts. TCRdb's copy holds only in-frame clones and misses some; the assay was immunoSEQ multiplex PCR. The V and J calls and clone size are taken from that table; D and trimming were inferred from the DNA. The sample holds about 270,000 clones, under 90% seen once. In germline, CDR1 is SGHTA, CDR2 FQGNSA. The CDR3 is 14 residues long. V was clipped by 1 base and J by 4 bases, with 10 bases between them. Only a few counts were recorded for this clone. The chain combines TRBV7-2 with TRBJ1-2, with D unresolved. The source of this sequence is a woman between 18 and 29 years old with acute or convalescent COVID-19. The sequenced sample was peripheral blood. CDR3 sequence reads: CASSLVAEIYGYTF. CDR3 nucleotide sequence: TGTGCCAGCAGCTTAGTAGCTGAGATCTATGGCTACACCTTC.